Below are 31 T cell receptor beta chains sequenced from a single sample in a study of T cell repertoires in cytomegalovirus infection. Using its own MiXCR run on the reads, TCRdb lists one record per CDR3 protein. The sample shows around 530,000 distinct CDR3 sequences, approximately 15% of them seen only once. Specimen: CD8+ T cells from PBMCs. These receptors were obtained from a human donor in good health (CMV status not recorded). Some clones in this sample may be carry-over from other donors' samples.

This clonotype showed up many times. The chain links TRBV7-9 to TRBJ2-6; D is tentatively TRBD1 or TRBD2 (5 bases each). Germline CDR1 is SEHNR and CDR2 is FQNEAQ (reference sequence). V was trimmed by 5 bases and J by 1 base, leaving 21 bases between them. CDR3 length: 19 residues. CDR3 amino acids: CASSMPGTGAGSGANVLTF. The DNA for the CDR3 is TGTGCCAGCAGCATGCCCGGGACCGGCGCCGGATCTGGGGCCAACGTCCTGACTTTC.

Here the CDR3 reads CASSSQDRPSYEQYF. CDR3 nucleotide sequence: TGCGCCAGCAGCTCCCAGGACAGGCCCTCCTACGAGCAGTACTTC. The V and J genes are TRBV5-1 and TRBJ2-7, with 7 bases aligning to TRBD1. The CDR3 totals 15 residues. Per germline, CDR1 SGHRS and CDR2 YFSETQ. Losses at the gene ends were 3 bases for V and 0 bases for J; bases not matched to a gene: 6.

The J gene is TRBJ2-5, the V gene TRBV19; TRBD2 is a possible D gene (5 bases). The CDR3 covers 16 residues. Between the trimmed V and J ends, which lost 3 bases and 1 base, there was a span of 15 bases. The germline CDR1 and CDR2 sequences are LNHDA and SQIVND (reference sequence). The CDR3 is CASSIFAGPSQETQYF. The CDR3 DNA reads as TGTGCCAGTAGTATTTTCGCGGGTCCTTCCCAAGAGACCCAGTACTTC.

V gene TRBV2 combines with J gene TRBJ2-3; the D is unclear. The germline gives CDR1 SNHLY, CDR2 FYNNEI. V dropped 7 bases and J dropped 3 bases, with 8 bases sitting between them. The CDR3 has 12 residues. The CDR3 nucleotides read TGTGCCAGCATTCCCGAGACAGATACGCAGTATTTT. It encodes CASIPETDTQYF.

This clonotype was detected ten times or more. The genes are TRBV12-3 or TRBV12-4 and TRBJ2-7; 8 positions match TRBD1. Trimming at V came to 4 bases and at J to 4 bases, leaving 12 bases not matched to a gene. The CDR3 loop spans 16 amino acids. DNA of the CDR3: TGTGCCAGCAGTTCTTCCCTGGACAGGGAGGTTTACGAGCAGTACTTC. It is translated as CASSSSLDREVYEQYF.

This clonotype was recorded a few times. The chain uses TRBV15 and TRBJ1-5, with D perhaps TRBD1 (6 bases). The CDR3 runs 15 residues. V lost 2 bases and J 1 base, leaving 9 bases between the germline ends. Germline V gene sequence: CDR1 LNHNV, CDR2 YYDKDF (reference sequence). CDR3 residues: CATSRSGESNQPQHF. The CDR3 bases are TGTGCCACCAGCAGATCAGGGGAGAGCAATCAGCCCCAGCATTTT.

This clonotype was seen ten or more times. Here the CDR3 reads CASNPEGTNYGYTF. CDR3 nucleotides: TGTGCCAGCAACCCCGAGGGTACGAACTATGGCTACACCTTC. J is TRBJ1-2 and V is TRBV12-3 or TRBV12-4; D call uncertain. Trimming removed 7 bases from V and 2 bases from J, with 14 bases in between. The CDR3 covers 14 residues.

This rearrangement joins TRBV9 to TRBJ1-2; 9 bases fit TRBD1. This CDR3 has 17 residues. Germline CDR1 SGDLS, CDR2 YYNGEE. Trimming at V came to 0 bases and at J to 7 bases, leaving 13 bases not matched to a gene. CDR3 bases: TGTGCCAGCAGCGTAGTCTCAACAGGGGGCCATATCTCTGGCTACACCTTC. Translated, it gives CASSVVSTGGHISGYTF.

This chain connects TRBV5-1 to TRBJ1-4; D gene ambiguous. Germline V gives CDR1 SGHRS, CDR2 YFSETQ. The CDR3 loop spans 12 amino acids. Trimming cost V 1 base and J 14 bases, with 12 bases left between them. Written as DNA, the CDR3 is TGCGCCAGCAGCTTGAGTGGCGGATCGCTGTTTTTT. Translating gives CASSLSGGSLFF.

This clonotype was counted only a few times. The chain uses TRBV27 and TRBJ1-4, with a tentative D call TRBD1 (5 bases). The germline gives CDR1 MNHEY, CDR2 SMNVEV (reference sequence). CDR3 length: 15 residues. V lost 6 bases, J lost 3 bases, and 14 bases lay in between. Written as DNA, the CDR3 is TGTGCCAGCAGGGAGGGGTTGACTTCTAATGAAAAACTGTTTTTT. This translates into CASREGLTSNEKLFF.

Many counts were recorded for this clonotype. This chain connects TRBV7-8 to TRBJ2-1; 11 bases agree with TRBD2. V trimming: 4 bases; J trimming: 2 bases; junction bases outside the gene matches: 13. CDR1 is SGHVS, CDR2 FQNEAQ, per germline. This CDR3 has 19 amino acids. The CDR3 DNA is TGTGCCAGCAGCTATCCCCTAGCGGGGGGCATACCTACCTACAATGAGCAGTTCTTC. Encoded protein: CASSYPLAGGIPTYNEQFF.

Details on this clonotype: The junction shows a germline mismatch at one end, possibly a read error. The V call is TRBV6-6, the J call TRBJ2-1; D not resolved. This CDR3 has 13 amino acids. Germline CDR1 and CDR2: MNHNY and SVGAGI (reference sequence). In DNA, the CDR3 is TGTGCCAGAAGTTTACAATTCTACACTGAGCAGTTCTTC. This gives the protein CARSLQFYTEQFF.

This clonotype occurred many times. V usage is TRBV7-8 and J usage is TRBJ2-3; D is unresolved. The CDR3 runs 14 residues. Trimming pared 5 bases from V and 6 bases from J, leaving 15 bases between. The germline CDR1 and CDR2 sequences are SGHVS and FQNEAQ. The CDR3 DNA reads TGTGCCAGCAGCAAACAACCCCTCGGGGATACGCAGTATTTT. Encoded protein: CASSKQPLGDTQYF. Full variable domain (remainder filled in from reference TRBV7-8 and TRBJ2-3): GAGVSQSPRYKVAKRGQDVALRCDPISGHVSLFWYQQALGQGPEFLTYFQNEAQLDKSGLPSDRFFAERPEGSVSTLKIQRTQQEDSAVYLCASSKQPLGDTQYFGPGTRLTVL.

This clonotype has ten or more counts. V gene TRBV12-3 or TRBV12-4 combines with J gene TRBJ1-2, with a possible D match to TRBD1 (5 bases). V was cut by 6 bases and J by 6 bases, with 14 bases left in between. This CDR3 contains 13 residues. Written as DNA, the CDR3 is TGTGCCAGCAGCCTCCGGGACTCCGATGGCTACACCTTC. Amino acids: CASSLRDSDGYTF.

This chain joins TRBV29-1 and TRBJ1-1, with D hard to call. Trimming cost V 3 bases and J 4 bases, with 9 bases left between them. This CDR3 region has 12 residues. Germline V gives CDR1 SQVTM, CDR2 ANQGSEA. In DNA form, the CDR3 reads TGCAGCGTTGAGTCACAGTCCACTGAAGCTTTCTTT. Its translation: CSVESQSTEAFF.

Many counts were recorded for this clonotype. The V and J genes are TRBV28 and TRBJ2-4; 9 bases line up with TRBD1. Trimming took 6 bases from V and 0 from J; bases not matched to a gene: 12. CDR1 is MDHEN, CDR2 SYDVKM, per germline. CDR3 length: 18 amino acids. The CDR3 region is CASSRDRANALAKNIQYF. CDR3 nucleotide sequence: TGTGCCAGCAGCCGGGACAGGGCGAACGCTCTAGCCAAAAACATTCAGTACTTC.

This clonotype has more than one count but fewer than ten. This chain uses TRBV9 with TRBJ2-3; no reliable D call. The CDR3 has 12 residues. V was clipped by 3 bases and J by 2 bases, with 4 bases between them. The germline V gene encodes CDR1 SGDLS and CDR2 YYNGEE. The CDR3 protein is CASSGLTDTQYF. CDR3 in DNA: TGTGCCAGCAGCGGGCTCACAGATACGCAGTATTTT.

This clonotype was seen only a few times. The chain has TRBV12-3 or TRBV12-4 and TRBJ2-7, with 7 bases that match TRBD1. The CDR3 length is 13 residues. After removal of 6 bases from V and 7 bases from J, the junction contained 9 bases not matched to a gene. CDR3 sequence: CASSRGGPREQYF. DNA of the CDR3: TGTGCCAGCAGCCGAGGGGGCCCTCGAGAGCAGTACTTC.

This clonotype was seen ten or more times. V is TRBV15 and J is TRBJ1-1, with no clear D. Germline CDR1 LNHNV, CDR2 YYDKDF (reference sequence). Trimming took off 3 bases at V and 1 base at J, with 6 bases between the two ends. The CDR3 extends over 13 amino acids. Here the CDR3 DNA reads TGTGCCACCAGCAGTCCGGGGAACACTGAAGCTTTCTTT. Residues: CATSSPGNTEAFF.

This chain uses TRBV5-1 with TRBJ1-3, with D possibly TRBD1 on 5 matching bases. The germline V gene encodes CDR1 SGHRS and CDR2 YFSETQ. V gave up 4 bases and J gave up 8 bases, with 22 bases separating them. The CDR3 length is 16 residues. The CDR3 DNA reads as TGCGCCAGCAGCGAGGACACGAGTAGGTCGGGACACACCATATATTTT. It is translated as CASSEDTSRSGHTIYF.

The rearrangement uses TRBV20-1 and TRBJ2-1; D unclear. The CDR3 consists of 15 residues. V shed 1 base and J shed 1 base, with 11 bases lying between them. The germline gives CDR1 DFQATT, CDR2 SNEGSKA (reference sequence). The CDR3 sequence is CSARVWPGSYNEQFF. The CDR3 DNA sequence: TGCAGTGCTAGAGTGTGGCCCGGGTCCTACAATGAGCAGTTCTTC.

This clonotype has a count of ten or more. The CDR3 DNA reads as TGTGCCAGCAGCTCATCCAGGGCGGATACGCAGTATTTT. It is translated as CASSSSRADTQYF. This chain joins TRBV11-2 and TRBJ2-3; perhaps TRBD1 as D (5 bases). The CDR3 is 13 amino acids. Trimming removed 4 bases at V and 6 bases at J, with 11 bases between. Germline V gene data show CDR1 as SGHAT and CDR2 as FQNNGV.

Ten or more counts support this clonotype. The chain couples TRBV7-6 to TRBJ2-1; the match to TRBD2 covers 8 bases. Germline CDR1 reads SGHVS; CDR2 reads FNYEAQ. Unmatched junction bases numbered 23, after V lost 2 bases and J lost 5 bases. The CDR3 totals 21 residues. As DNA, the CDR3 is TGTGCCAGCAGCTTATCCACGAACCGGCCTTTTTTGCGGGGGGCGCACAATGAGCAGTTCTTC. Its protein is CASSLSTNRPFLRGAHNEQFF.

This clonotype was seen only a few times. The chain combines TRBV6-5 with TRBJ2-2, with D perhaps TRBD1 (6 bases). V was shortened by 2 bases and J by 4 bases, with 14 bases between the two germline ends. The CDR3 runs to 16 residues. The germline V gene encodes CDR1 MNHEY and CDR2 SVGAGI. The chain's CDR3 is CASSYPPQGPTGELFF. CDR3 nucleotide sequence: TGTGCCAGCAGTTACCCACCGCAGGGGCCCACCGGGGAGCTGTTTTTT.

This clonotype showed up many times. The CDR3 coding sequence is TGTGCCAGCAGCTTGGACAGTGGCCTCCGAGAGACCCAGTACTTC. It is translated as CASSLDSGLRETQYF. The chain is built from TRBV7-9 and TRBJ2-5; D is possibly TRBD1 (6 bases). V lost 3 bases and J lost 4, with 15 bases in between. The CDR3 spans 15 residues. CDR1 is SEHNR, CDR2 FQNEAQ, per germline (reference sequence).

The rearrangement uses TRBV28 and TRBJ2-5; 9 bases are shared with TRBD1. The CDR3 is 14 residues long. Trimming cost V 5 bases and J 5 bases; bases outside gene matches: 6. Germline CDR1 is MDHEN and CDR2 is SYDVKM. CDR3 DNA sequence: TGTGCCAGCAGTGAGGGGACAGGGTTGGAGACCCAGTACTTC. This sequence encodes CASSEGTGLETQYF.

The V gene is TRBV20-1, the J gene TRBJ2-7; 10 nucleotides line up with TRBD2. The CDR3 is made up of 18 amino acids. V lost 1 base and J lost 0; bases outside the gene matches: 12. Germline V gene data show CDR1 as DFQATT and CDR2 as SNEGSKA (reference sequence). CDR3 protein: CSARVLAGDSGSSYEQYF. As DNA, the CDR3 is TGCAGTGCTAGAGTCCTAGCGGGAGATAGCGGGAGCTCCTACGAGCAGTACTTC.

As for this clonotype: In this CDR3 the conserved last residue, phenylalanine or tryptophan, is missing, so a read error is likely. The DNA for the CDR3 is TGTGCCAGCAGCCGGGGGACAGAGAATAATTCACCCCTCCACTTG. Amino acid sequence: CASSRGTENNSPLHL. This chain links TRBV11-2 with TRBJ1-6; TRBD1 agrees at 7 bases. V trimming: 5 bases; J trimming: 5 bases; junction bases outside the gene matches: 6. The CDR3 sequence is 15 residues long. The germline CDR1 and CDR2 sequences are SGHAT and FQNNGV.

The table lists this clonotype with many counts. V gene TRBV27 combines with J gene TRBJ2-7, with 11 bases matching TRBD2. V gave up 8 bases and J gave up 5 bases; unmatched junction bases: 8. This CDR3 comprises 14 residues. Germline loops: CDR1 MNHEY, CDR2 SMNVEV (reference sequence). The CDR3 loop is CASRTSGSNNEQYF. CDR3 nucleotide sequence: TGTGCCAGCCGAACTAGCGGGAGTAACAACGAGCAGTACTTC.

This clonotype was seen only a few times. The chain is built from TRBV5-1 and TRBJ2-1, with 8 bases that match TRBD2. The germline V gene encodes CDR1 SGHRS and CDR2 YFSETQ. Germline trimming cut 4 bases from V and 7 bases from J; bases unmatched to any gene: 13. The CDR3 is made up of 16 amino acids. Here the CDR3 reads CASSLWAAGAENEQFF. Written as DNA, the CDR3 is TGCGCCAGCAGCCTTTGGGCAGCGGGGGCTGAGAATGAGCAGTTCTTC.

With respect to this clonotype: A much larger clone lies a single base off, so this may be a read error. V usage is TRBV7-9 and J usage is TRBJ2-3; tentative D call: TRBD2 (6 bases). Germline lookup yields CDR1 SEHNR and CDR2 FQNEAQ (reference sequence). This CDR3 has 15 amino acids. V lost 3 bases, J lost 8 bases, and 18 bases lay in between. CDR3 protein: CASSLIAVGAVTQYF. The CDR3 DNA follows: TGTGCCAGCAGCTTGATAGCGGTAGGGGCAGTTACGCAGTATTTT.